Following are 30 T cell receptor beta chains from one sample sequenced in a study of shared clonotypes between healthy human individuals. Profiled with immunoSEQ multiplex PCR; TCRdb holds only in-frame clones, not every one. The sample gives some 2,500,000 clones, approximately 94% of which show up once; 0.36% is in the top ten. The sequenced sample was naive CD4+ T cells from PBMCs. Indicated subset: CD45RA+ positively selected. The receptors were gathered from a man younger than 35 in good health. Some clones in this sample may be carry-over from other donors' samples.

The chain links TRBV7-8 to TRBJ2-1; a weak D match, TRBD2 (6 bases). V was pared by 5 bases and J by 4 bases, with 18 bases between. CDR1 and CDR2 (germline): SGHVS, FQNEAQ. The CDR3 has 16 amino acids. The CDR3 protein is CASSVVERAGYNEQFF. DNA for the CDR3: TGTGCCAGCAGCGTAGTCGAGAGGGCGGGATACAATGAGCAGTTCTTC.

The chain links TRBV10-3 to TRBJ1-2; 8 nucleotides line up with TRBD1. From germline, CDR1 is ENHRY and CDR2 SYGVKD. J was trimmed by 4 bases and V by 3 bases; bases with no gene match: 7. There are 15 residues in the CDR3. The CDR3 sequence is CAISDWDRYSYGYTF. Written as DNA, the CDR3 is TGTGCCATCAGTGATTGGGACAGGTACTCCTATGGCTACACCTTC.

The chain is built from TRBV18 and TRBJ1-2; TRBD1 matches at 10 bases. The J segment lost 8 bases and the V segment lost 3 bases, leaving 12 bases of the junction unmatched. CDR3 size: 16 residues. CDR1 and CDR2 (germline): KGHSH, LQKENI. CDR3 in amino acids: CASSPGQGIVLVGYTF. For the CDR3, the DNA is TGTGCCAGCTCACCGGGACAGGGGATCGTTCTTGTCGGCTACACCTTC.

The J gene is TRBJ2-2, the V gene TRBV18; 9 bases fit TRBD2. The CDR3 spans 16 residues. V dropped 4 bases and J dropped 5; count of bases not matched to a gene: 8. Germline V gene lookup returns CDR1 KGHSH and CDR2 LQKENI. The CDR3 region has the DNA TGTGCCAGCTCACTGGGGCTAGCGGGAACAACCGGGGAGCTGTTTTTT. It yields the protein CASSLGLAGTTGELFF.

CDR3 in DNA: TGTGCCAGCAGTCCCGGTCAAGGGGGTCAAGAGACCCAGTACTTC. Translating it yields CASSPGQGGQETQYF. J is TRBJ2-5 and V is TRBV6-5, with D perhaps TRBD1 (6 bases). There are 15 residues in the CDR3. The germline V gene has CDR1 MNHEY and CDR2 SVGAGI. Trimming removed 5 bases at V and 2 bases at J, with 15 bases between.

The rearrangement joins TRBV7-9 to TRBJ1-3, with D possibly matching TRBD1 (5 bases). The length of the CDR3 is 16 residues. The ends were cut back, 4 bases at V and 2 bases at J, with 15 bases in the middle. Germline V gene lookup returns CDR1 SEHNR and CDR2 FQNEAQ (reference sequence). CDR3 loop: CASSYSAGVAGNTIYF. In DNA, the CDR3 is TGTGCCAGCAGCTATTCGGCGGGGGTAGCTGGAAACACCATATATTTT.

This chain links TRBV27 with TRBJ1-3; TRBD1 agrees at 8 bases. The CDR3 length is 16 residues. With V trimmed by 5 bases and J by 2 bases, 8 bases remained unmatched. The germline V gene encodes CDR1 MNHEY and CDR2 SMNVEV (reference sequence). The CDR3 region is CASSVGGQGTGNTIYF. The CDR3, as DNA: TGTGCCAGCAGTGTAGGTGGACAGGGCACTGGAAACACCATATATTTT.

The chain carries TRBV7-3 and TRBJ2-1; D is tentatively TRBD1 or TRBD2 (5 bases each). The CDR3 sequence is 16 residues long. Germline V gene data show CDR1 as SGHTA and CDR2 as FQGTGA. With 5 bases removed from V and 3 bases from J, the gap between germline ends came to 17 bases. CDR3 protein: CASSTSPGTGYNEQFF. In DNA, the CDR3 is TGTGCCAGCAGCACCAGTCCCGGGACGGGCTACAATGAGCAGTTCTTC.

V gene TRBV7-9 combines with J gene TRBJ2-5; TRBD1 matches 7 bases. This CDR3 is 14 amino acids long. The V and J ends lost 7 bases and 1 base, in that order; junction bases with no gene match: 6. From germline, CDR1 is SEHNR and CDR2 FQNEAQ (reference sequence). Here the CDR3 reads CASKSRQGQETQYF. The CDR3 DNA is TGTGCCAGCAAGAGCCGACAGGGCCAAGAGACCCAGTACTTC.

The chain couples TRBV2 to TRBJ1-2; D gene unclear. Germline CDR1 and CDR2: SNHLY and FYNNEI. V was clipped by 4 bases and J by 4 bases, with 10 bases between them. This CDR3 comprises 13 residues. The CDR3 DNA reads TGTGCCAGCAGTGGGAACTTGGGCTATGGCTACACCTTC. Its protein is CASSGNLGYGYTF. The variable domain in full, with the rest retrieved from reference TRBV2 and TRBJ1-2, is EPEVTQTPSHQVTQMGQEVILRCVPISNHLYFYWYRQILGQKVEFLVSFYNNEISEKSEIFDDQFSVERPDGSNFTLKIRSTKLEDSAMYFCASSGNLGYGYTFGSGTRLTVV.

V is TRBV20-1 and J is TRBJ2-7, with no clear D. V lost 4 bases and J 3 bases, leaving 7 bases between the germline ends. This CDR3 is built from 11 residues. CDR1 and CDR2 (germline): DFQATT, SNEGSKA (reference sequence). The CDR3 DNA reads TGCAGTGCTACCGCGGTCTACGAGCAGTACTTC. It is translated as CSATAVYEQYF.

The chain carries TRBV28 and TRBJ2-3; possible D gene TRBD2, 7 bases. Germline lookup yields CDR1 MDHEN and CDR2 SYDVKM. This CDR3 has 16 amino acids. With 5 bases removed from V and 0 bases from J, the gap between germline ends came to 15 bases. Here the CDR3 reads CASSPGRGVSTDTQYF. CDR3 bases: TGTGCCAGCAGTCCGGGGAGGGGGGTCAGCACAGATACGCAGTATTTT.

In the case of this clone: Other nucleotide sequences from this sample produce the same CDR3. CDR3 bases: TGTGCCAGCAGTGCCGGACTAGCGGGATACAATGAGCAGTTCTTC. Its protein is CASSAGLAGYNEQFF. This chain links TRBV6-4 with TRBJ2-1; 12 nucleotides agree with TRBD2. There are 15 residues in the CDR3. J lost 4 bases, V lost 4 bases, and 2 bases had no gene match. Germline CDR1 reads MRHNA; CDR2 reads SNTAGT.

The rearrangement joins TRBV4-2 to TRBJ2-3, with D tentatively TRBD1 (7 bases). The CDR3 sequence is 16 residues long. V lost 1 base, J lost 2 bases, and 13 bases lay in between. From germline, CDR1 is LGHNA and CDR2 YNFKEQ. CDR3 loop: CASSQAVRGDTDTQYF. The CDR3 DNA follows: TGTGCCAGCAGCCAAGCCGTCAGGGGGGACACAGATACGCAGTATTTT.

The rearrangement joins TRBV7-2 to TRBJ1-1; D not certain. Germline V gene lookup returns CDR1 SGHTA and CDR2 FQGNSA. This CDR3 is 17 amino acids long. Trimming pared 1 base from V and 2 bases from J, leaving 17 bases between. The DNA of the CDR3 is TGTGCCAGCAGCTTAGGTTACCGGGGTACCTTTAACACTGAAGCTTTCTTT. It encodes CASSLGYRGTFNTEAFF.

The chain carries TRBV27 and TRBJ2-5; TRBD2 matches at 12 bases. Trimming cost V 5 bases and J 5 bases; bases outside gene matches: 9. Germline assignment: CDR1 MNHEY and CDR2 SMNVEV (reference sequence). The CDR3 consists of 16 residues. CDR3 DNA: TGTGCCAGCAGTATCCCGACTAGCGGGAGAATCGAGACCCAGTACTTC. This gives the protein CASSIPTSGRIETQYF.

The chain is built from TRBV6-1 and TRBJ2-2; D not certain. CDR3 size: 16 residues. CDR1 MNHNS and CDR2 SASEGT come from the germline V gene. V was clipped by 4 bases and J by 6 bases, with 18 bases between them. CDR3 amino acids: CASSGSPVFGPGELFF. CDR3 in DNA: TGTGCCAGCAGTGGAAGTCCAGTCTTTGGGCCCGGGGAGCTGTTTTTT.

The rearrangement joins TRBV7-2 to TRBJ2-7, with 9 positions matching TRBD1. Germline V gene data show CDR1 as SGHTA and CDR2 as FQGNSA. The V segment lost 5 bases and the J segment 3 bases; nucleotides outside the gene matches: 8. CDR3 length equals 15 residues. This chain's CDR3 is CASSLGGTGIYEQYF. In DNA, the CDR3 is TGTGCCAGCAGCCTAGGCGGGACAGGGATCTACGAGCAGTACTTC.

Notes on this clone: This specimen includes other DNA sequences encoding the same CDR3. The V gene is TRBV4-2, the J gene TRBJ2-3; D possibly corresponds to TRBD2 (6 bases). V dropped 4 bases and J dropped 1 base, with 9 bases sitting between them. Germline V CDR1 and CDR2: LGHNA, YNFKEQ. The CDR3 sequence is 14 residues long. The CDR3 coding sequence is TGTGCCAGCAGCCCGACTAGTGGCACAGATACGCAGTATTTT. Protein product: CASSPTSGTDTQYF.

The sample holds one count of this clone. This CDR3 reads CASSHLSGTQNIQYF. The DNA for the CDR3 is TGTGCCAGCAGCCACCTTAGCGGGACCCAAAACATTCAGTACTTC. The chain joins TRBV4-2 to TRBJ2-4; TRBD2 matches 8 bases. The V gene end was trimmed by 3 bases and the J gene end by 5 bases; junction bases not matched to a gene: 6. The CDR3 is 15 residues long. The germline gives CDR1 LGHNA, CDR2 YNFKEQ.

V is TRBV28 and J is TRBJ1-2, with D perhaps TRBD1 (5 bases). Germline V gene sequence: CDR1 MDHEN, CDR2 SYDVKM. Trimming removed 6 bases from V and 6 bases from J, with 14 bases in between. This CDR3 is 13 amino acids long. This chain's CDR3 is CASSDRDVHGYTF. The CDR3 nucleotides are TGTGCCAGCAGCGATCGGGACGTTCATGGCTACACCTTC.

The chain employs TRBV5-1 and TRBJ1-3; no firm D call. Germline CDR1 SGHRS, CDR2 YFSETQ. The CDR3 consists of 13 residues. Trimming took off 4 bases at V and 0 bases at J, with 5 bases between the two ends. The CDR3 spells CASSRVSGNTIYF. The CDR3, as DNA: TGCGCCAGCAGCCGCGTCTCTGGAAACACCATATATTTT.

The chain joins TRBV19 to TRBJ2-2; 12 bases align to TRBD2. The CDR3 spans 19 residues. V gave up 0 bases and J gave up 7 bases; unmatched junction bases: 12. Germline CDR1 reads LNHDA; CDR2 reads SQIVND (reference sequence). For the CDR3, the DNA is TGTGCCAGTAGTATAGATGCCCGGCTAGCGGGAGGGCCGGGCGGGGAGCTGTTTTTT. This sequence encodes CASSIDARLAGGPGGELFF.

The rearrangement uses TRBV7-9 and TRBJ2-3; D call uncertain. This CDR3 contains 12 residues. Germline values: CDR1 SEHNR, CDR2 FQNEAQ (reference sequence). V lost 0 bases, J lost 5 bases, and 3 bases lay in between. The CDR3 nucleotides are TGTGCCAGCAGCTTAGCGCAAGATACGCAGTATTTT. Translated: CASSLAQDTQYF. The entire variable domain, with the rest obtained from reference TRBV7-9 and TRBJ2-3, is as follows: DTGVSQNPRHKITKRGQNVTFRCDPISEHNRLYWYRQTLGQGPEFLTYFQNEAQLEKSRLLSDRFSAERPKGSFSTLEIQRTEQGDSAMYLCASSLAQDTQYFGPGTRLTVL.

This chain links TRBV6-5 with TRBJ2-5; D is unresolved. The V end lost 0 bases, the J end lost 5 bases, and 16 bases lay between the germline ends. CDR3 length: 16 residues. CDR1 is MNHEY, CDR2 SVGAGI, per germline. CDR3 region: CASSYSISYNEETQYF. The CDR3 DNA reads as TGTGCCAGCAGTTACTCGATTAGCTATAATGAGGAGACCCAGTACTTC.

J is TRBJ2-5 and V is TRBV5-8; 8 bases agree with TRBD1. The V and J ends lost 1 base and 1 base, in that order; junction bases with no gene match: 12. The CDR3 is 18 residues long. Germline lookup yields CDR1 SGHTS and CDR2 YDEGEE. As DNA, the CDR3 is TGTGCCAGCAGCTTGAGAGCCTCCGGACAGGGCTTCCAAGAGACCCAGTACTTC. The encoded protein is CASSLRASGQGFQETQYF.

The chain is built from TRBV28 and TRBJ2-7, with D possibly called TRBD1 or TRBD2 (5 bases each). The V gene lost 6 bases and the J gene lost 3 bases, with 21 bases spanning the gap. The CDR3 contains 16 residues. The germline V gene has CDR1 MDHEN and CDR2 SYDVKM. This chain's CDR3 is CASSTLWDRYNYEQYF. The CDR3 nucleotides read TGTGCCAGCAGCACTCTCTGGGACCGGTATAACTACGAGCAGTACTTC.

V is TRBV15 and J is TRBJ2-3, with 8 positions matching TRBD2. CDR1 and CDR2 from the germline V gene are LNHNV and YYDKDF (reference sequence). This CDR3 is 20 amino acids long. V was pared by 0 bases and J by 1 base, with 15 bases of the junction left unmatched. The CDR3 sequence: CATSRDQTLQRESRTDTQYF. In nucleotides, the CDR3 is TGTGCCACCAGCAGAGATCAGACATTACAGCGGGAGAGTCGCACAGATACGCAGTATTTT.

Here the CDR3 reads CASSSGLAGGPGNEQFF. The DNA for the CDR3 is TGTGCCAGCTCATCCGGACTAGCGGGAGGGCCTGGAAATGAGCAGTTCTTC. The chain carries TRBV18 and TRBJ2-1; 15 nucleotides agree with TRBD2. J lost 7 bases, V lost 5 bases, and 9 bases had no gene match. The CDR3 is made up of 17 amino acids. Germline CDR1 is KGHSH and CDR2 is LQKENI.

The V gene is TRBV4-1, the J gene TRBJ1-4, with 7 bases that match TRBD1. V shed 1 base, J shed 7 bases, and the junction held 6 bases outside the gene matches. Germline-derived CDR1 and CDR2 are MGHRA and YSYEKL. There are 15 residues in the CDR3. The CDR3 spells CASSQAAGGVEKLFF. The DNA for the CDR3 is TGCGCCAGCAGCCAAGCGGCAGGGGGAGTTGAAAAACTGTTTTTT.